These 9 T cell receptor beta chains originate from one sample sequenced in a study of naive and memory T cell subsets. TCR cDNA received a 3' ligated oligonucleotide that carried a UMI. Four PCR rounds used nested alpha and beta constant region primers plus the SP2 primer. TCRdb itself ran the 5' RACE reads through MiXCR, one entry per CDR3 protein. Of approximately 32,000 distinct CDR3 sequences listed, roughly 17% are singletons. The receptors originated from a female donor in good health.

This clonotype has a count of ten or more. The V and J genes are TRBV6-5 and TRBJ1-6; perhaps TRBD1 as D (6 bases). The length of the CDR3 is 19 residues. Trimming took off 6 bases at V and 0 bases at J, with 21 bases between the two ends. Germline V CDR1 and CDR2: MNHEY, SVGAGI. For the CDR3, the DNA is TGTGCCAGCAGACGTGACACCCCGGGGGCCAGCTCCTATAATTCACCCCTCCACTTT. Its translation is CASRRDTPGASSYNSPLHF.

By share, this clonotype counts as medium-sized (0.01 to 0.1%). The chain couples TRBV20-1 to TRBJ1-1; 8 bases map to TRBD1. CDR1 DFQATT and CDR2 SNEGSKA come from the germline V gene (reference sequence). The CDR3 is 15 amino acids. J lost 4 bases, V lost 5 bases, and 12 bases had no gene match. CDR3 residues: CSAVDRAVGATEAFF. CDR3 sequence (DNA): TGCAGTGCTGTGGACAGGGCGGTTGGAGCCACTGAAGCTTTCTTT.

In this sample, this clonotype turned up many times. The chain links TRBV6-5 to TRBJ2-1, with 9 nucleotides matching TRBD2. CDR1 and CDR2 (germline): MNHEY, SVGAGI. The ends lost 7 bases at V and 9 bases at J; junction bases unmatched: 10. The CDR3 contains 14 residues. The CDR3 reads CASTAWRGGSEQFF. CDR3 bases: TGTGCCAGCACAGCTTGGCGGGGGGGCAGTGAGCAGTTCTTC.

This clonotype was detected many times. V usage is TRBV6-6 and J usage is TRBJ1-3, with D uncertain. The CDR3 length is 16 residues. Germline V gene lookup returns CDR1 MNHNY and CDR2 SVGAGI (reference sequence). Trimming stripped 0 bases from V and 2 bases from J, with 11 bases between. CDR3 sequence: CASSYSITTTGNTIYF. CDR3 in DNA: TGTGCCAGCAGTTACTCGATCACCACGACTGGAAACACCATATATTTT.

The CDR3 here is CASSLAASYEQYF. The CDR3 nucleotides are TGCGCCAGCAGCTTGGCGGCTAGCTACGAGCAGTACTTC. This chain uses TRBV5-1 with TRBJ2-7, with D uncertain. The CDR3 sequence is 13 residues long. Germline V gene lookup returns CDR1 SGHRS and CDR2 YFSETQ. V lost 0 bases and J 3 bases, leaving 7 bases between the germline ends.

This clonotype was seen more than once but under ten times. The rearrangement joins TRBV7-8 to TRBJ1-5, with D uncertain. The V and J ends lost 5 bases and 4 bases respectively, with 12 bases between them. Germline V gene sequence: CDR1 SGHVS, CDR2 FQNEAQ. There are 14 residues in the CDR3. This CDR3 is CASSPATFNQPQHF. In DNA, the CDR3 is TGTGCCAGCAGCCCTGCGACGTTTAATCAGCCCCAGCATTTT. Filled out from reference TRBV7-8 and TRBJ1-5, the complete variable domain reads GAGVSQSPRYKVAKRGQDVALRCDPISGHVSLFWYQQALGQGPEFLTYFQNEAQLDKSGLPSDRFFAERPEGSVSTLKIQRTQQEDSAVYLCASSPATFNQPQHFGDGTRLSIL.

This clonotype was recorded at least ten times. The chain uses TRBV18 and TRBJ1-6; 7 nucleotides agree with TRBD1. Germline CDR1 reads KGHSH; CDR2 reads LQKENI. V trimming: 6 bases; J trimming: 3 bases; junction bases outside the gene matches: 14. This CDR3 region has 18 residues. The CDR3 loop reads CASSEGDSRILYNSPLHF. The CDR3 DNA is TGTGCCAGCTCTGAGGGGGACAGTCGAATACTCTATAATTCACCCCTCCACTTT.

This clonotype was picked up a small number of times. This chain joins TRBV2 and TRBJ1-1; no clear D gene. Germline V CDR1 and CDR2: SNHLY, FYNNEI. The CDR3 has 16 amino acids. Trimming pared 2 bases from V and 0 bases from J, leaving 13 bases between. The chain's CDR3 is CASSETSPQLNTEAFF. CDR3 DNA: TGTGCCAGCAGTGAAACGTCCCCACAGTTGAACACTGAAGCTTTCTTT.

Sample share makes this clonotype medium-sized. The V call is TRBV29-1, the J call TRBJ2-5, with unresolved D. The CDR3 runs to 13 residues. The V gene's germline CDR1 is SQVTM and CDR2 ANQGSEA. With 3 bases removed from V and 1 base from J, the gap between germline ends came to 9 bases. The chain's CDR3 is CSVDSDAQETQYF. In DNA, the CDR3 is TGCAGCGTTGATTCAGATGCCCAAGAGACCCAGTACTTC. The entire variable domain, with the rest obtained from reference TRBV29-1 and TRBJ2-5, is as follows: SAVISQKPSRDICQRGTSLTIQCQVDSQVTMMFWYRQQPGQSLTLIATANQGSEATYESGFVIDKFPISRPNLTFSTLTVSNMSPEDSSIYLCSVDSDAQETQYFGPGTRLLVL.